Below are 12 T cell receptor delta chains sequenced from a single sample in a study of gamma-delta chains in newborns, infants, children. TCRdb processed the reads again with the CATT caller. Of about 3,300 delta-chain clones listed, 45% to 65% are singletons. The material sequenced was blood. The receptor set was obtained from a child who received the measles vaccine.

Points on this clone: Since a much larger clone is just one base distant, this may be a read error. The CDR3 bases are TGTGCTCCTGGGGAACGGGCGTCGTACACCGATAAACTCATCTTT. This translates into CAPGERASYTDKLIF. The J gene is TRDJ1, the V gene TRDV1; possible D gene TRDD3, 6 bases. The germline V gene has CDR1 TSWWSYY and CDR2 QGS. The CDR3 spans 15 residues.

In its sample, this clone is large (0.1 to 1%). The J gene is TRDJ1, the V gene TRDV1, with 11 positions matching TRDD3. V was pared by 2 bases and J by 3 bases, with 17 bases of the junction left unmatched. The length of the CDR3 is 20 residues. Germline V gene lookup returns CDR1 TSWWSYY and CDR2 QGS. CDR3 in DNA: TGTGCTCTTGGGGAAGGGGTGCACTGGGGGATAATCCCCTGCTCCGATAAACTCATCTTT. This translates into CALGEGVHWGIIPCSDKLIF.

This clone was counted a single time. A read error may account for a junction end that differs from germline. The identical CDR3 is also encoded by other nucleotide sequences in the sample. The chain recombines TRDV1 with TRDJ1; 7 bases map to TRDD3. CDR3 length: 16 amino acids. Germline values: CDR1 TSWWSYY, CDR2 QGS. CDR3 nucleotides: TGTGCTCCTGGGGGTGTCGAAGAGGAAATCACCGATAAACTCATCTTT. It codes for CAPGGVEEEITDKLIF.

By share, this clone counts as medium-sized. The chain joins TRDV1 to TRDJ1; the match to TRDD3 covers 10 bases. The CDR3 is 16 residues long. Germline CDR1 TSWWSYY, CDR2 QGS. Losses at the gene ends were 4 bases for V and 6 bases for J; bases not matched to a gene: 11. CDR3 amino acids: CALGAAVYWGMNKLIF. The CDR3 DNA is TGTGCTCTTGGGGCGGCTGTGTACTGGGGGATGAATAAACTCATCTTT.

For this clone: One base away lies a much larger clone, so this may be a sequencing read error. The chain recombines TRDV2 with TRDJ2, with 13 bases fitting TRDD3. Looked up from germline, CDR1 is GEAIGNYY and CDR2 is EKD. This CDR3 spans 15 amino acids. CDR3 residues: CARDSTGGYAAQLFF. The CDR3 DNA reads TGTGCCCGTGACAGTACTGGGGGATACGCAGCACAACTCTTCTTT.

This clone qualifies as medium-sized. This chain uses TRDV1 with TRDJ1; 9 nucleotides agree with TRDD2. V shed 4 bases and J 2 bases; nucleotides not matched to a gene: 17. The CDR3 is 19 residues long. CDR1 TSWWSYY and CDR2 QGS come from the germline V gene. The CDR3 sequence is CALGAAFLRRELGTDKLIF. The DNA of the CDR3 is TGTGCTCTTGGGGCGGCCTTCCTACGACGGGAGTTGGGGACCGATAAACTCATCTTT.

As to this clone: A read error is possible here, since a much larger clone lies one base away. The gene calls are TRDV1 and TRDJ1; weak D call: TRDD3 (5 bases). Trimming stripped 0 bases from V and 7 bases from J, with 15 bases between. The CDR3 consists of 15 residues. Germline V gene sequence: CDR1 TSWWSYY, CDR2 QGS. CDR3 bases: TGTGCTCTTGGGGAACTTATCCGATTGGGGTTTAAACTCATCTTT. Protein: CALGELIRLGFKLIF.

As for this clone: A read error is possible here, since a much larger clone lies one base away. V gene TRAV29/DV5 combines with J gene TRDJ2; D remains ambiguous. This CDR3 is 15 amino acids long. Germline assignment: CDR1 NSMFDY and CDR2 ISSIKDK. The CDR3 spells CAASAVTTLTAQPFF. Here the CDR3 DNA reads TGTGCAGCAAGCGCGGTCACCACTTTGACAGCACAACCCTTCTTT.

This clone rates as medium-sized. Other DNA sequences in this sample translate to the same CDR3. The V gene is TRDV1, the J gene TRDJ1; D is possibly TRDD2 (7 bases). V was trimmed by 2 bases and J by 2 bases, leaving 27 bases between them. This CDR3 is 20 amino acids long. The V gene's germline CDR1 is TSWWSYY and CDR2 QGS. For the CDR3, the DNA is TGTGCTCTTGGGGAATCCCCTTTTCCTACCTTGTACTGGGATACCGATAAACTCATCTTT. Its translation is CALGESPFPTLYWDTDKLIF.

The V gene is TRDV2, the J gene TRDJ1; 12 positions agree with TRDD3. V trimming: 0 bases; J trimming: 2 bases; junction bases outside the gene matches: 9. CDR3 size: 18 residues. CDR1 is GEAIGNYY, CDR2 EKD, per germline. CDR3 coding DNA: TGTGCCTGTGACACCGATCTGGGGGATACGCGTGGTACCGATAAACTCATCTTT. It codes for CACDTDLGDTRGTDKLIF.

In its sample, this clone was seen once. With a much larger clone just one base away, this may be a read error. The same CDR3 can be traced to other DNA sequences in this sample. This chain uses TRDV1 with TRDJ1; a weak D match, TRDD3 (5 bases). This CDR3 has 24 residues. Germline-derived CDR1 and CDR2 are TSWWSYY and QGS. The V gene lost 3 bases and the J gene lost 11 bases, with 49 bases spanning the gap. CDR3 nucleotide sequence: TGTGCTCTTGGGGAGGGGGTAGTGCCCGCCGGTTTACGAACGCGCACCACTCTTTCCCCACCGCTCATCTTT. It encodes CALGEGVVPAGLRTRTTLSPPLIF.

The count of this clone is one. A read error may be the cause here, since a much bigger clone is one base away. The chain has TRDV1 and TRDJ1; D possibly uses TRDD2 or TRDD3 (8 bases each). The germline V gene has CDR1 TSWWSYY and CDR2 QGS. This CDR3 is built from 23 residues. CDR3 sequence: CALGEVYPPFLEYWGDHTGKLIF. CDR3 nucleotide sequence: TGTGCTCTTGGGGAAGTCTACCCGCCCTTCCTAGAGTACTGGGGGGATCACACCGGTAAACTCATCTTT.